Listed below are T cell receptor beta chains from one sample, sequenced in a study of neurological immune-mediated disorders. TCRdb re-called the 5' RACE reads with MiXCR, one entry per CDR3 protein. The sample consists of 30,000 to 45,000 distinct CDR3 sequences, approximately 10% of them appearing once. Material: CD4+ T cells from blood. These receptors all come from a woman aged 25 to 39 with HTLV-1-associated myelopathy (HAM/TSP). Each CDR3 is given with its conserved first and last residue.

v_gene	j_gene	CDR3aa
TRBV20-1	TRBJ2-1	CSARGGYNEQFF
TRBV5-5	TRBJ2-3	CASRHDRAGTDTQYF
TRBV11-2	TRBJ1-5	CVSSLVNQPQHF
TRBV7-6	TRBJ2-6	CASSQGSGANVLTF
TRBV5-1	TRBJ1-1	CASSRKDQITEAFF
TRBV20-1	TRBJ2-1	CSARDHGTSGGYNEQFF
TRBV11-3	TRBJ1-2	CASSFYICSARESYGYTF
TRBV7-2	TRBJ2-1	CASSFSSGQGAFEQFF
TRBV5-6	TRBJ2-7	CASSLLGTGSDEQYF
TRBV7-6	TRBJ1-1	CASSSGRTTEAFF
TRBV10-3	TRBJ2-7	CATKRPQMTSGGVVSHEQYF
TRBV20-1	TRBJ2-7	CSARTGTSGYEQYF
TRBV5-1	TRBJ1-1	CASSLAGGNFGTEAFF
TRBV10-3	TRBJ2-3	CATLENQHTQYF
TRBV20-1	TRBJ1-2	CSANEGAGGYTF
TRBV18	TRBJ2-7	CASSPHSYEQYF
TRBV6-5	TRBJ2-3	CASSLRGGVDTQYF
TRBV9	TRBJ2-1	CASSGRLTGVDPSGSYNEQFF
TRBV20-1	TRBJ2-7	CSASVGRYEQYF
TRBV10-3	TRBJ2-3	CAISAGQGHGDTQYF
TRBV24-1	TRBJ2-1	CATSELGARYNEQFF
TRBV27	TRBJ1-1	CASSFMGLNTEAFF
TRBV14	TRBJ1-4	CASSQEGIGDTIF
TRBV20-1	TRBJ2-2	CSARGRGAGGELFF
TRBV11-1	TRBJ1-1	CASSTREGGDNTEAFF
TRBV19	TRBJ2-2	CASSILSGANTGELFF
TRBV20-1	TRBJ2-7	CSASRASGGAGEQYF
TRBV6-2/TRBV6-3	TRBJ2-6	CASSRLGSGANVLTF
TRBV5-1	TRBJ2-7	CASSSQEAYEQYF
TRBV5-1	TRBJ2-7	CASSLEEGSSYEQYF
TRBV20-1	TRBJ2-1	CSARVARGTYNEQFF
TRBV21-1	TRBJ1-5	CASSKDKSDRKSYYSNQPQHF
TRBV5-5	TRBJ2-2	CASTLSAGANTGELFF
TRBV5-1	TRBJ2-1	CASSERTSSYNEQFF
TRBV24-1	TRBJ2-3	CTTSDFRNRGSTDTQYF
TRBV6-1	TRBJ2-3	CASSKDTSAGVTDTQYF
TRBV10-3	TRBJ2-1	CAIRGGTGAYNEQFF
TRBV5-1	TRBJ2-3	CASSLLEAGTSKTDTQYF
TRBV29-1	TRBJ1-4	CSVVGRGAGEKLFF